These 17 T cell receptor beta chains share one sample of origin, sequenced in a study of Tregs in tolerant kidney transplant recipients. Data came from immunoSEQ multiplex PCR; TCRdb stores just in-frame clones and leaves some out. The sample lists about 110,000 clones; 90% were seen once. This specimen was CD4+ T cells from blood, taken before the transplant. Source of these receptors: a human donor who received a combined kidney and bone marrow transplant.

This CDR3 reads CASSFGLAGGPTYEQYF. The CDR3 bases are TGTGCCAGCAGTTTCGGACTAGCGGGAGGACCGACCTACGAGCAGTACTTC. V gene TRBV27 combines with J gene TRBJ2-7, with 14 bases identical to TRBD2. V lost 3 bases and J lost 2; bases outside the gene matches: 6. The CDR3 runs 17 residues. Germline assignment: CDR1 MNHEY and CDR2 SMNVEV (reference sequence).

V gene TRBV5-1 combines with J gene TRBJ2-5, with 11 bases that match TRBD2. The CDR3 covers 15 residues. Germline V lookup: CDR1 SGHRS, CDR2 YFSETQ. Trimming removed 2 bases from V and 3 bases from J; junction bases left unmatched: 3. The CDR3 bases are TGCGCCAGCAGCTTCTCGGGACTAGCGGAAGAGACCCAGTACTTC. It codes for CASSFSGLAEETQYF.

In DNA, the CDR3 is TGTGCCAGCATCTTGGGGCAGATCAACACCGGGGAGCTGTTTTTT. Translated, it gives CASILGQINTGELFF. The chain carries TRBV28 and TRBJ2-2, with D possibly matching TRBD1 (5 bases). V was clipped by 7 bases and J by 2 bases, with 14 bases between them. CDR1 is MDHEN, CDR2 SYDVKM, per germline. The CDR3 length is 15 residues.

This clone was detected a few times. The genes are TRBV2 and TRBJ2-2; TRBD2 matches 11 bases. The CDR3 consists of 17 residues. The ends lost 2 bases at V and 5 bases at J; junction bases unmatched: 7. Germline lookup yields CDR1 SNHLY and CDR2 FYNNEI. DNA for the CDR3: TGTGCCAGCAGTGAAAACCTAGCGGGGGGTAGGACCGGGGAGCTGTTTTTT. Translated, it gives CASSENLAGGRTGELFF.

This chain joins TRBV5-4 and TRBJ1-2, with TRBD1 identical over 8 bases. V lost 0 bases and J lost 8; bases outside the gene matches: 9. CDR1 and CDR2 (germline): SGHNT, YYREEE (reference sequence). The length of the CDR3 is 15 residues. The CDR3 bases are TGTGCCAGCAGCTTGGAGCTACAGGGGGTTGGGGGCTACACCTTC. This codes for CASSLELQGVGGYTF.

This clone has just one count. The rearrangement uses TRBV28 and TRBJ2-5, with D perhaps TRBD2 (5 bases). CDR1 MDHEN and CDR2 SYDVKM come from the germline V gene. The CDR3 totals 14 residues. With 6 bases removed from V and 5 bases from J, the gap between germline ends came to 16 bases. The CDR3 sequence is CASSPPGRGETQYF. CDR3 sequence (DNA): TGTGCCAGCAGCCCCCCGGGAAGAGGCGAGACCCAGTACTTC.

V usage is TRBV10-3 and J usage is TRBJ2-1, with D possibly TRBD2 on 7 matching bases. The CDR3 extends over 13 amino acids. Germline CDR1 is ENHRY and CDR2 is SYGVKD. Trimming left V 7 bases short and J 8 bases short, with 15 bases between. The CDR3 nucleotides read TGTGCCATCATGGGCGGGGGCCACTATGAGCAGTTCTTC. This codes for CAIMGGGHYEQFF.

The sample holds a few counts of this clone. The rearrangement joins TRBV28 to TRBJ2-5; the D gene is possibly TRBD2 (5 bases). V lost 6 bases and J lost 5, with 16 bases in between. The germline V gene encodes CDR1 MDHEN and CDR2 SYDVKM. This CDR3 region has 14 residues. The CDR3 sequence is CASRAGWGAETQYF. The CDR3 DNA is TGTGCCAGCAGAGCCGGTTGGGGAGCTGAGACCCAGTACTTC.

The V gene is TRBV19, the J gene TRBJ1-2; TRBD1 matches at 10 bases. Germline-derived CDR1 and CDR2 are LNHDA and SQIVND (reference sequence). V lost 5 bases, J lost 4 bases, and 4 bases stayed unmatched. The CDR3 runs to 14 residues. This chain's CDR3 is CASSRWDRGYGYTF. The CDR3, as DNA: TGTGCCAGTAGTCGTTGGGACAGGGGCTATGGCTACACCTTC. The whole variable domain, remainder taken from reference TRBV19 and TRBJ1-2, is DGGITQSPKYLFRKEGQNVTLSCEQNLNHDAMYWYRQDPGQGLRLIYYSQIVNDFQKGDIAEGYSVSREKKESFPLTVTSAQKNPTAFYLCASSRWDRGYGYTFGSGTRLTVV.

The V gene is TRBV9, the J gene TRBJ2-1; 7 positions agree with TRBD2. Germline V gives CDR1 SGDLS, CDR2 YYNGEE. The CDR3 extends over 15 amino acids. The trim removed 0 bases at V and 8 bases at J, leaving 8 bases unmatched. CDR3 DNA sequence: TGTGCCAGCAGCGTAGACGTCGGGGGGTCGGATGAGCAGTTCTTC. This translates into CASSVDVGGSDEQFF.

A single count supports this clone. The rearrangement joins TRBV9 to TRBJ1-1, with 9 bases aligning to TRBD1. Germline V gene lookup returns CDR1 SGDLS and CDR2 YYNGEE. This CDR3 comprises 14 residues. The junction had 8 bases not matched to a gene; V was cut back by 3 bases and J by 8 bases. The CDR3 loop is CASSGSRDREEAFF. Written as DNA, the CDR3 is TGTGCCAGCAGCGGATCCCGGGACAGGGAAGAAGCTTTCTTT.

The chain is built from TRBV5-8 and TRBJ2-7; a weak D match, TRBD1 (5 bases). With 2 bases removed from V and 4 bases from J, the gap between germline ends came to 16 bases. Germline V gives CDR1 SGHTS, CDR2 YDEGEE. The CDR3 runs 15 residues. The CDR3 here is CASSLRGLPNYEQYF. The CDR3 DNA reads as TGTGCCAGCAGCTTAAGGGGCCTGCCGAATTACGAGCAGTACTTC.

The J gene is TRBJ2-7, the V gene TRBV11-2, with D possibly TRBD1 on 7 matching bases. The V gene's germline CDR1 is SGHAT and CDR2 FQNNGV. The CDR3 is made up of 16 amino acids. Trimming took 8 bases from V and 7 from J, leaving 27 bases between them. The CDR3 loop reads CASGDAGQWAGGEQYF. The CDR3 DNA sequence: TGTGCCAGCGGGGACGCGGGACAGTGGGCTGGAGGGGAGCAGTACTTC.

This chain uses TRBV6-5 with TRBJ2-5; 9 bases fit TRBD1. CDR1 and CDR2 from the germline V gene are MNHEY and SVGAGI. This CDR3 spans 13 amino acids. The J segment lost 2 bases and the V segment lost 9 bases, leaving 4 bases of the junction unmatched. Written as DNA, the CDR3 is TGTGCCAGTCACAGGGGGCCACAAGAGACCCAGTACTTC. Translating gives CASHRGPQETQYF.

The chain couples TRBV19 to TRBJ2-3; weak D call: TRBD2 (6 bases). Trimming pared 3 bases from V and 10 bases from J, leaving 8 bases between. There are 11 residues in the CDR3. Per the germline V gene, CDR1 is LNHDA and CDR2 is SQIVND (reference sequence). DNA of the CDR3: TGTGCCAGTAGTATGGGGGGAGCGCAGTATTTT. The encoded protein is CASSMGGAQYF.

The genes are TRBV6-4 and TRBJ1-2; 11 nucleotides agree with TRBD1. Germline V gene data show CDR1 as MRHNA and CDR2 as SNTAGT. CDR3 length: 14 residues. V was clipped by 8 bases and J by 7 bases; unmatched bases: 9. CDR3 nucleotide sequence: TGTGCCAGCCACCCGTCCGGGACAGGGGGTGGCTACACCTTC. Protein sequence: CASHPSGTGGGYTF.

The CDR3 nucleotides are TGTGCCAGCAGCATGTTCAACAATGAGCAGTTCTTC. Its protein is CASSMFNNEQFF. This chain links TRBV7-2 with TRBJ2-1, with no clear D. Trimming cost V 5 bases and J 5 bases, with 7 bases left between them. The CDR3 extends over 12 amino acids. In germline, CDR1 is SGHTA, CDR2 FQGNSA.